This T cell receptor (beta chain) came from a study of blood T cells in healthy people across ages. Combining a sample-barcoded 5' primer with a J-beta primer mix, a second PCR ran for about 7 to 11 cycles. Via MiXCR, TCRdb re-called the 5' RACE reads, giving one row per CDR3 protein. The sample lists 1.6 million or so distinct CDR3 sequences, about 31% occurring once. For this clonotype: Mismatch with germline at one junction end may stem from a read error.

Germline lookup yields CDR1 MNHEY and CDR2 SVGEGT. The CDR3 has 15 amino acids. The receptor's source is a woman in her 30s in good health. The sequenced sample consisted of blood. The J gene is TRBJ2-6, the V gene TRBV6-2 or TRBV6-3; a possible D gene is TRBD1 (6 bases). The CDR3 DNA reads as TGTGCCCGCAGTACGGGACACTCTGGGGCCAACGTCCTGACTTTC. Its protein product is CARSTGHSGANVLTF.